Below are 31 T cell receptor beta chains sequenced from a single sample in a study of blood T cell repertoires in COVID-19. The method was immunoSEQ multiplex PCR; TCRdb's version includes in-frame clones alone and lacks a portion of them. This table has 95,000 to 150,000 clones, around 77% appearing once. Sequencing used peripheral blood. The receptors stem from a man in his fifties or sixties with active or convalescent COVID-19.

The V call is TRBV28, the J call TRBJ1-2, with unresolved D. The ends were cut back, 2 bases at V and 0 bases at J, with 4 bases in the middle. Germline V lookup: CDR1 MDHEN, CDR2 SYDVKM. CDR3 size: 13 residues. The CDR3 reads CASSLPTNYGYTF. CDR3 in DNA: TGTGCCAGCAGTTTACCCACTAACTATGGCTACACCTTC.

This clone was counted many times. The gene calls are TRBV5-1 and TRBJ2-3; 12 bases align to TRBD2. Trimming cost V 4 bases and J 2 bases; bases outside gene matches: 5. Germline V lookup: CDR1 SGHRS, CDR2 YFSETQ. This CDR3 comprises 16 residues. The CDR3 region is CASSTLAGGVTDTQYF. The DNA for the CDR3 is TGCGCCAGCAGCACACTAGCGGGAGGAGTCACAGATACGCAGTATTTT.

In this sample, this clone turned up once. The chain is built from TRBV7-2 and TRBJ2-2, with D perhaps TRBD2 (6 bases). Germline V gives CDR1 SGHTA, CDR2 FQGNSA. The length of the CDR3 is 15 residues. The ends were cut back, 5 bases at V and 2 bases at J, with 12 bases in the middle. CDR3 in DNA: TGTGCCAGCAGCCTAGAAGCGGGCAACACCGGGGAGCTGTTTTTT. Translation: CASSLEAGNTGELFF.

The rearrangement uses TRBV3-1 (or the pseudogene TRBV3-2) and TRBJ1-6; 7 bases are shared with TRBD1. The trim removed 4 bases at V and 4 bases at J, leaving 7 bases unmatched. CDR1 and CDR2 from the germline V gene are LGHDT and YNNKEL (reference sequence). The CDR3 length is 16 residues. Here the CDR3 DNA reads TGTGCCAGCAGCCGTCGACAGGGTCTTTATAATTCACCCCTCCACTTT. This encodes CASSRRQGLYNSPLHF.

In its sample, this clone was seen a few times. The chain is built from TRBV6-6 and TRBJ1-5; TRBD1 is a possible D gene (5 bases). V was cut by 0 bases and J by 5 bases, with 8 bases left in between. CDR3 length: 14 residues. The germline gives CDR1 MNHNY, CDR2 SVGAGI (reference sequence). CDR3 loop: CASSYSREDQPQHF. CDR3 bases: TGTGCCAGCAGTTACTCCAGGGAGGATCAGCCCCAGCATTTT.

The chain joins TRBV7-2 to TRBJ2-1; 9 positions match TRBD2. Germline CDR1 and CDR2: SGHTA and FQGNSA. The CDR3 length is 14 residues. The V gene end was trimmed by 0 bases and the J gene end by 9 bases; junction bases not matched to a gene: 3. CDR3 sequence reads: CASSLARGRVEQFF. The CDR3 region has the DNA TGTGCCAGCAGCTTAGCCCGCGGGAGGGTTGAGCAGTTCTTC.

CDR3 amino acids: CATGLAGAHTQYF. DNA of the CDR3: TGTGCCACTGGGCTAGCGGGAGCACATACGCAGTATTTT. The chain is built from TRBV6-4 and TRBJ2-3; 10 bases agree with TRBD2. V trimming: 10 bases; J trimming: 7 bases; junction bases outside the gene matches: 8. This CDR3 comprises 13 residues. Germline CDR1 and CDR2: MRHNA and SNTAGT.

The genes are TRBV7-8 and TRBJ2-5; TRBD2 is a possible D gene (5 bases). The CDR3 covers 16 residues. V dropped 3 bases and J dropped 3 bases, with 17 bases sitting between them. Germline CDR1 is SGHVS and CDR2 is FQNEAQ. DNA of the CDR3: TGTGCCAGCAGCTTGTTAAGCAGAACGACTAAAGAGACCCAGTACTTC. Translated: CASSLLSRTTKETQYF.

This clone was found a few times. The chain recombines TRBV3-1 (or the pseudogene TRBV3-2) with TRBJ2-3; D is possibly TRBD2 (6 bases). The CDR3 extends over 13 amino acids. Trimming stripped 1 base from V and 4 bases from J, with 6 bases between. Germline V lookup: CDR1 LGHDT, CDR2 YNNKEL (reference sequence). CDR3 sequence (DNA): TGTGCCAGCAGCCAAGGACTAGCAGATACGCAGTATTTT. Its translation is CASSQGLADTQYF.

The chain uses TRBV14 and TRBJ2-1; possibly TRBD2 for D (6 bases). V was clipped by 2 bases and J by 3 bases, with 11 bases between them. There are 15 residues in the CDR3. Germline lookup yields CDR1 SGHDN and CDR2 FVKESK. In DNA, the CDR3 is TGTGCCAGCAGCCAACGTGGGGGGTTCTACAATGAGCAGTTCTTC. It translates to CASSQRGGFYNEQFF.

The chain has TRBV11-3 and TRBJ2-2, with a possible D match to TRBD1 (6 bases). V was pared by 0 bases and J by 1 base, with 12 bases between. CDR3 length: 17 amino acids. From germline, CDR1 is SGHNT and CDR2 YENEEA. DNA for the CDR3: TGTGCCAGCAGCTTAGATCTTGGACAGAAGAACACCGGGGAGCTGTTTTTT. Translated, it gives CASSLDLGQKNTGELFF.

The CDR3: CASSLVGGNQPQHF. Written as DNA, the CDR3 is TGCGCCAGCAGCCTCGTCGGCGGGAATCAGCCCCAGCATTTT. This chain connects TRBV4-1 to TRBJ1-5; no definite D call. V dropped 4 bases and J dropped 4 bases, with 11 bases sitting between them. CDR3 length: 14 amino acids. Looked up from germline, CDR1 is MGHRA and CDR2 is YSYEKL.

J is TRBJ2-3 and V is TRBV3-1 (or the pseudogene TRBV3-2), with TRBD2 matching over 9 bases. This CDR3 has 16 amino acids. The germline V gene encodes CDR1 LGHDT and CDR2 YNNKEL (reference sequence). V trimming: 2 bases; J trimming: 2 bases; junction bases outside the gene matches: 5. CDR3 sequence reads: CASSQNGGRATDTQYF. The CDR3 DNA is TGTGCCAGCAGCCAAAATGGCGGGAGGGCCACAGATACGCAGTATTTT.

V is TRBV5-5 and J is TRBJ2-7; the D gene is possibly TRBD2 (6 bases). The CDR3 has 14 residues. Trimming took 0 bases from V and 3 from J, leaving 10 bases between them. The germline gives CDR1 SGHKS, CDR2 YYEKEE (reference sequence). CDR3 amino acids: CASSLASEIYEQYF. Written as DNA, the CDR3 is TGTGCCAGCAGCTTGGCTAGCGAGATCTACGAGCAGTACTTC.

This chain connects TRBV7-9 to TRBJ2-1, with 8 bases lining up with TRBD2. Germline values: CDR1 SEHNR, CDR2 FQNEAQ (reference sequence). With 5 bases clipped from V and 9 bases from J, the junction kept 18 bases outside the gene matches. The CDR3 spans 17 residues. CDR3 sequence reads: CASSPYTSGLSFSEQFF. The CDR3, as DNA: TGTGCCAGCAGCCCCTACACTAGCGGCCTTAGCTTCAGTGAGCAGTTCTTC.

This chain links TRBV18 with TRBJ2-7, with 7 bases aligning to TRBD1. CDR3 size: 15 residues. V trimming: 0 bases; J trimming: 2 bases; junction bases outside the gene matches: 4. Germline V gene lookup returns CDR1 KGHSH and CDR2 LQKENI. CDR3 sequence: CASSPPNRGPYEQYF. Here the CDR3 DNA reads TGTGCCAGCTCACCACCAAACAGGGGACCCTACGAGCAGTACTTC.

The CDR3 reads CASSPQNSYEQYF. CDR3 nucleotide sequence: TGTGCCAGCAGCCCACAGAACTCCTACGAGCAGTACTTC. The chain has TRBV6-2 or TRBV6-3 and TRBJ2-7; D ambiguous. In germline, CDR1 is MNHEY, CDR2 SVGEGT. V lost 6 bases to trimming and J lost 0 bases, with 9 bases between them. The CDR3 is made up of 13 amino acids.

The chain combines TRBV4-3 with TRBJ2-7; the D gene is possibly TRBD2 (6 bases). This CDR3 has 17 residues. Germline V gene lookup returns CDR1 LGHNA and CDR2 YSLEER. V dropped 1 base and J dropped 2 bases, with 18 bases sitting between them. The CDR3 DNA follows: TGCGCCAGCAGCCAAGGTGCCCTTCCCGCGGGGACCTACGAGCAGTACTTC. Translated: CASSQGALPAGTYEQYF.

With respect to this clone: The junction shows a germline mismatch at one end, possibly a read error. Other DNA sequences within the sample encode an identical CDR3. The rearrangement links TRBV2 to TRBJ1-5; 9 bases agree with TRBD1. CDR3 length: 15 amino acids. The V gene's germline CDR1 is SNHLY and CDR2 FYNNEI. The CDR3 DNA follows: TGTGCCAGCAGTCTCCAGACAGGGGGTGGACAGCCTCAGCATTTT. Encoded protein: CASSLQTGGGQPQHF. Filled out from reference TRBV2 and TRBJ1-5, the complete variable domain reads EPEVTQTPSHQVTQMGQEVILRCVPISNHLYFYWYRQILGQKVEFLVSFYNNEISEKSEIFDDQFSVERPDGSNFTLKIRSTKLEDSAMYFCASSLQTGGGQPQHFGDGTRLSIL.

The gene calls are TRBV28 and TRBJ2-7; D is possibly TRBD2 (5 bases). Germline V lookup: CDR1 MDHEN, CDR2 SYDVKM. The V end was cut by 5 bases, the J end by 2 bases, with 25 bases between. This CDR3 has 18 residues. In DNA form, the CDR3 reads TGTGCCAGCAGTCCGCAATTTGGGAGTGAGGTTGGAGCCTACGAGCAGTACTTC. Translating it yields CASSPQFGSEVGAYEQYF.

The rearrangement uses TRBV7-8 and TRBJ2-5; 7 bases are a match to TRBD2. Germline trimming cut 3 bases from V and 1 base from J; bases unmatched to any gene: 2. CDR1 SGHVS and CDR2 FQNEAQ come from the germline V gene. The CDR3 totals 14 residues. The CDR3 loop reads CASSFLAAQETQYF. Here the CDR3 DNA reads TGTGCCAGCAGCTTTCTAGCGGCCCAAGAGACCCAGTACTTC.

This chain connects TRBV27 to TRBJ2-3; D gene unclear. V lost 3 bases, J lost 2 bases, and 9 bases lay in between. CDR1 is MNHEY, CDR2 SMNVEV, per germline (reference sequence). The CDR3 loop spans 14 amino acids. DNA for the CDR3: TGTGCCAGCAGTTTGGGCCAAGCCACAGATACGCAGTATTTT. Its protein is CASSLGQATDTQYF.

CDR3 nucleotide sequence: TGTGCCATCAGTGAACTAGCGGGAGGGGAGGGAGATACGCAGTATTTT. It translates to CAISELAGGEGDTQYF. The J gene is TRBJ2-3, the V gene TRBV10-3; 13 bases map to TRBD2. V shed 3 bases and J 5 bases; nucleotides not matched to a gene: 5. The length of the CDR3 is 16 residues. From germline, CDR1 is ENHRY and CDR2 SYGVKD.

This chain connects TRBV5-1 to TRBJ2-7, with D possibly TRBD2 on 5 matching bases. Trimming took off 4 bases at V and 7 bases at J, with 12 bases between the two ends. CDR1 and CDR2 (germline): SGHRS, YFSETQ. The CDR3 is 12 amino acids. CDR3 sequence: CASSLLGNEQYF. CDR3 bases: TGCGCCAGCAGCCTCCTCGGGAATGAGCAGTACTTC.

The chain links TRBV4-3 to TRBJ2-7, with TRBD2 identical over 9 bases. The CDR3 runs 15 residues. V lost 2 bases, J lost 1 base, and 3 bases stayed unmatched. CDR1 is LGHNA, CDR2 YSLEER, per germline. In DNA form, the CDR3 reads TGCGCCAGCAGCCAATTTACTAGCGGGTCCTACGAGCAGTACTTC. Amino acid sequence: CASSQFTSGSYEQYF.

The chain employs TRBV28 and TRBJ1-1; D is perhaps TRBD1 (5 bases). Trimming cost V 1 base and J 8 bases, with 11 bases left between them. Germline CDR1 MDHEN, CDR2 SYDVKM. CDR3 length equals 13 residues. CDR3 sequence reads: CASSLSAGSEAFF. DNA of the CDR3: TGTGCCAGCAGTTTATCCGCAGGGTCCGAAGCTTTCTTT.

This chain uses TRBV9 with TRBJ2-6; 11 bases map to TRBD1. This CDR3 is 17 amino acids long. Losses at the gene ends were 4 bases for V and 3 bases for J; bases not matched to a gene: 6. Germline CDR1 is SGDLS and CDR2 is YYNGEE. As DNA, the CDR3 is TGTGCCAGCAGCATGGACAGGGGGCTATTTGGGGCCAACGTCCTGACTTTC. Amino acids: CASSMDRGLFGANVLTF.

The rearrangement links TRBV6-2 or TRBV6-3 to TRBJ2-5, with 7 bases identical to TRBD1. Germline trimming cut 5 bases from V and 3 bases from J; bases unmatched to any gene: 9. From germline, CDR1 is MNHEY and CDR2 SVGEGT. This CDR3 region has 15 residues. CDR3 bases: TGTGCCAGCAGTGGGGCCGGGACAGCCGAAGAGACCCAGTACTTC. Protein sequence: CASSGAGTAEETQYF.

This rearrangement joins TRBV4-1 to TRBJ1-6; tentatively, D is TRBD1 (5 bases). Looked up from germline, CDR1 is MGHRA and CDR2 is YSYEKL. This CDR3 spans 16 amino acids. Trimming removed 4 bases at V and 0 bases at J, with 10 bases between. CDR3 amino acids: CASSRQFSSYNSPLHF. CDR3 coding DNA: TGCGCCAGCAGCCGACAGTTCAGCTCCTATAATTCACCCCTCCACTTT.

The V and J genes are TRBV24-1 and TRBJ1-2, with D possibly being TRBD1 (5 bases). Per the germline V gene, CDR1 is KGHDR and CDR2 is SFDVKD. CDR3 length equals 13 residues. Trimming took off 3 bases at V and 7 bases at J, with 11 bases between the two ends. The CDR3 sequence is CATSDPGHFGYTF. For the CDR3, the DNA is TGTGCCACCAGTGATCCCGGACATTTTGGCTACACCTTC.

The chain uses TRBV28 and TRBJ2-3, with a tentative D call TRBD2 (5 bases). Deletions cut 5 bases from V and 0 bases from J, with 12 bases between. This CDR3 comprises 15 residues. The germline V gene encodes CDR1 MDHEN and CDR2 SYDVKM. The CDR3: CASSAQSGSTDTQYF. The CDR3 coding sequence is TGTGCCAGCAGTGCTCAAAGCGGTAGCACAGATACGCAGTATTTT.